This T cell receptor (beta chain) was captured in a study of pediatric ulcerative colitis. The length of the CDR3 is 13 residues. The germline gives CDR1 MRHNA, CDR2 SNTAGT. Trimming stripped 2 bases from V and 1 base from J, with 2 bases between. One to two pinch biopsies were taken from the rectum during colonoscopy. With regard to this clone: Its target is unknown.

Findings and limits, study-wide: Rectal repertoires separated controls, mild-moderate and acute severe colitis. All ulcerative colitis patients, but no controls, carried two rectal clonotypes.

Profiled with immunoSEQ multiplex PCR; TCRdb holds only in-frame clones, not every one. The repertoire has 10,000 to 13,000 clones, roughly 80% of them found once; the top ten carry 3.5% to 5%. The receptor was derived from a girl between 5 and 17 years old who was a control in a study of pediatric ulcerative colitis. The chain is built from TRBV6-4 and TRBJ2-2; D call uncertain. The sequenced sample was gut tissue. CDR3 in amino acids: CASSDRNTGELFF. The CDR3 nucleotides read TGTGCCAGCAGTGACAGGAACACCGGGGAGCTGTTTTTT.